This T cell receptor beta chain is from a study of blood T cell repertoires in COVID-19 (dated by TCRdb to about 2020). Some background on the complete study: Samples from collaborators originated in the United States, Italy and Spain and spanned both the acute and convalescent phases of COVID-19. The material from the prospective study consisted of cDNA or gDNA derived from T cells, B-cell-depleted T cells, or PBMCs. Deeply sampled blood TCRbeta repertoires from subjects exposed to, actively infected with, or recovered from COVID-19 were included in the dataset. A freely available public database, intended as a resource for researchers studying the immune response to SARS-CoV-2, is where the repertoires were released. Samples came from the ongoing ImmuneRACE study (first 160 participants) plus 1,254 subjects from 6 global collaborators. A de-identified subject ID, COVID-19 status, age in years and sex were almost always included in the sample metadata. Where HLA class I and class II types were available, the types were taken from metadata supplied by the sample provider, not from assay-based typing.

At one collaborating source in Seattle, patients were enrolled during active infection and were followed longitudinally through the course of disease. Collaborating institutions collected whole blood in K2EDTA tubes following their own protocols. For TCRbeta analysis, collaborator samples were shipped as frozen whole blood, as isolated PBMCs, or as DNA extracted from either sample type. Details on this clone: Its antigen is unknown. No clone much larger than this one lies a single base away; base qualities are absent.

Deletion took 0 bases off V and 4 bases off J, with a span of 11 bases between the germline ends. The germline V gene provides CDR1 SGDLS and CDR2 YYNGEE. Its CDR3 holds 15 amino acids, cysteine through phenylalanine. This entry keeps only the CDR3 DNA: 45 bases, framed from base 1. The study at large found these results: How much clinical and demographic metadata was included differed by source and by participant, and the metadata was provided uncurated.

The immunoSEQ Assay, a bias-controlled multiplex PCR, was used to amplify TCRbeta CDR3 regions from genomic DNA. The source study handled its data this way. Nucleated cell counts per sample were estimated from amplification of reference gene primers within the assay. To quantify the absolute abundance of each unique TCRbeta CDR3 rearrangement, sequence reads were collapsed and filtered. For each sample, productive Simpson clonality was calculated as the square root of Simpson's diversity index across productive rearrangements. The table was pulled from immuneACCESS by TCRdb, which kept in-frame rearrangements only. Such tables lose some clones; where checked, under half of the loss comes from unresolved V genes, and the rest has no known cause. D and trimming were read from the DNA, whereas the V and J calls and clone size are those reported in that table. For this sample the table gives approximately 120,000 clones, of which roughly 74% were detected only once. The top ten hold 6% of the sample.

The chain couples TRBV9 to TRBJ2-1; no D gene can be assigned with confidence. The TCR comes from a man at least 80 years old with COVID-19, enrolled during active disease. What was sequenced was peripheral blood. DNA sequence: TGTGCCAGCAGCGTAGACAACATACCGTACAATGAGCAGTTCTTC. Its translation reads: CASSVDNIPYNEQFF.